This T cell receptor (beta chain) is from a study of T cell therapy after organ transplantation. Germline V gene lookup returns CDR1 MDHEN and CDR2 SYDVKM. V was cut by 7 bases and J by 8 bases, with 20 bases left in between. The CDR3 consists of 14 residues. Generated by immunoSEQ multiplex PCR, the TCRdb table keeps only in-frame clones and is missing some. The sample includes fewer than 3,000 clones, roughly 80% seen only once; the top ten take around 29%. About this clone: No antigen is known for it.

Specified time point: 20-29 weeks after completion of therapy. The rearrangement links TRBV28 to TRBJ1-2; the D gene is possibly TRBD1 (6 bases). The sample here was CD8+ T cells from blood, taken after autologous CMV-specific T cell therapy. The clonotype was recovered from a human patient who had received a solid organ transplant and had CMV disease. The graft donor may have given rise to some T cells. The CDR3 DNA follows: TGTGCCAGCACCTTGTGGGGGCTTACTAGAGGCTACACCTTC. Its translation is CASTLWGLTRGYTF.